The rows below give T cell receptor beta chains drawn from one sample of a study of blood T cell repertoires in COVID-19. Generated by immunoSEQ multiplex PCR, the TCRdb table keeps only in-frame clones and is missing some. The sample carries about 100,000 clones, around 90% recorded once. Sequencing was performed on peripheral blood. The receptors were gathered from a woman between 55 and 75 years old with acute or convalescent COVID-19. CDR3s include the opening cysteine and the closing phenylalanine or tryptophan. D genes are given only for firm matches. Not every row has a clone size; where given, it reads once, few, many or a size class.

D gene,clone size,V gene,J gene,CDR3 DNA,CDR3 protein
-,-,TRBV3-1/TRBV3-2,TRBJ1-6,TGTGCCAGCAGCCAAAGGGGGGGGAAGGATTCACCCCTCCACTTT,CASSQRGGKDSPLHF
TRBD1,few,TRBV7-9,TRBJ2-1,TGTGCCAGCAGCGACTGGCCCCGGGACAGGGGAAACTATGAGCAGTTCTTC,CASSDWPRDRGNYEQFF
-,-,TRBV15,TRBJ1-3,TGTGCCACCAGCAGAGTGGGGGGAAGCGGAAACACCATATATTTT,CATSRVGGSGNTIYF
-,-,TRBV3-1/TRBV3-2,TRBJ2-2,TGTGCCAGCAGCCTTCTGGACACTGGCACCGGGGAGCTGTTTTTT,CASSLLDTGTGELFF
-,-,TRBV6-5,TRBJ1-6,TGTGCCAGCAGGGGGACAATTAATTCACCCCTCCACTTT,CASRGTINSPLHF
-,-,TRBV2,TRBJ2-1,TGTGCCAGTGAATCCGGAGGGCCATATGAGCAGTTCTTC,CASESGGPYEQFF
TRBD1,-,TRBV7-2,TRBJ2-7,TGTGCCAGCAGACTGACAGGGGCTAGCTCCTACGAGCAGTACTTC,CASRLTGASSYEQYF
-,-,TRBV7-9,TRBJ1-5,TGTGCCAGCAGCTTAGCGGGTCAGGGTCAGCCCCAGCATTTT,CASSLAGQGQPQHF
TRBD2,-,TRBV19,TRBJ2-1,TGTGCCAGTAGAGACCAGGGACTAGCGGGAAATGAGCAGTTCTTC,CASRDQGLAGNEQFF
-,-,TRBV9,TRBJ2-1,TGTGCCAGCAGCGGTACAGTCGGCTACAATGAGCAGTTCTTC,CASSGTVGYNEQFF
TRBD1,-,TRBV19,TRBJ1-1,TGTGCCAGCTCGGGACAGATGAACACTGAAGCTTTCTTT,CASSGQMNTEAFF
-,-,TRBV2,TRBJ2-6,TGTGCCAGCAGTGACCGGGCAGGGTGGACTGGGGCCAACGTCCTGACTTTC,CASSDRAGWTGANVLTF
TRBD2,-,TRBV9,TRBJ2-1,TGTGCCAGCAGCGTACTGAGCGGGGGGTACAATGAGCAGTTCTTC,CASSVLSGGYNEQFF
TRBD1,few,TRBV30,TRBJ1-4,TGTGCCTGGAGCACTCTTCGCAGGGGGCGAGGGGAAAAACTGTTTTTT,CAWSTLRRGRGEKLFF
-,-,TRBV21-1,TRBJ2-1,TGTGCCAGCAGCAAAGGGCGAGGCAGAGGAGACAATGAGCAGTTCTTC,CASSKGRGRGDNEQFF
TRBD1,-,TRBV3-1/TRBV3-2,TRBJ1-2,TGTGCCAGCAGCCAAGACAGGGGGCAGCGAGGCTACACCTTC,CASSQDRGQRGYTF
-,-,TRBV13,TRBJ1-2,TGTGCCAGCAGCCAGGCGGCAGGGCGCGGTGGCTACACCTTC,CASSQAAGRGGYTF
-,-,TRBV5-4,TRBJ1-2,TGTGCCAGCAGCAATCCATCTAACTATGGCTACACCTTC,CASSNPSNYGYTF
TRBD1,-,TRBV30,TRBJ1-4,TGTGCCTGGAGTGTGACGCTGGACAGGGGGGATCTGGCGAGAGAAAAACTGTTTTTT,CAWSVTLDRGDLAREKLFF
-,-,TRBV20-1,TRBJ2-1,TGCAGTGCTAGGTCAAGAGGTGAGCAGTTCTTC,CSARSRGEQFF
TRBD1,-,TRBV28,TRBJ1-5,TGTGCCAGCAGTTTTAATAGATGGGACAGGCTAGGGAATCAGCCCCAGCATTTT,CASSFNRWDRLGNQPQHF
TRBD1,-,TRBV9,TRBJ1-3,TGTGCCAGCAGCGTAGAACGGACAGGGGCGTTGAGCTCTGGAAACACCATATATTTT,CASSVERTGALSSGNTIYF
-,-,TRBV24-1,TRBJ2-5,TGTGCCACCAGTCAAGGGGGAGGGAAATGGCAAGAGACCCAGTACTTC,CATSQGGGKWQETQYF
TRBD2,-,TRBV19,TRBJ2-3,TGTGCCAGTAGCATTGGACTAGCTAGCACAGATACGCAGTATTTT,CASSIGLASTDTQYF
TRBD2,-,TRBV27,TRBJ2-7,TGTGCCAGCAGTTTGGCTAGCGGGAGGAGTAGTCCGTACTACGAGCAGTACTTC,CASSLASGRSSPYYEQYF
-,-,TRBV21-1,TRBJ2-1,TGTGCCAGCCCTCGTGGGACTCCCAGGGGGAATGAGCAGTTCTTC,CASPRGTPRGNEQFF
TRBD1,once,TRBV29-1,TRBJ1-2,TGCAGCGCCCATGGTCGGACAGGGGATCGAGGCTACACCTTC,CSAHGRTGDRGYTF
-,-,TRBV6-5,TRBJ1-2,TGTGCCAGCAGTTACCCAGGACTCAGCGATGGCTACACCTTC,CASSYPGLSDGYTF
TRBD2,-,TRBV14,TRBJ2-1,TGTGCCAGCAGCCAAGGGACTAGGTCAGACAATGAGCAGTTCTTC,CASSQGTRSDNEQFF
-,-,TRBV21-1,TRBJ1-5,TGTGCCAGCAGCAAAGTACAGGGTAGGCTCTCGAGTCAGCCCCAGCATTTT,CASSKVQGRLSSQPQHF
-,once,TRBV5-1,TRBJ2-3,TGCGCCAGCAGCTTCACCCTTGCGGGGATGGGGTTAACAGATACGCAGTATTTT,CASSFTLAGMGLTDTQYF
-,-,TRBV5-1,TRBJ2-3,TGCGCCAGCAGCTTGGCCCAGGGCGCAGATACGCAGTATTTT,CASSLAQGADTQYF
TRBD1,-,TRBV30,TRBJ1-1,TGTGCCGGCCGGACAGGGGCATTAAACACTGAAGCTTTCTTT,CAGRTGALNTEAFF
TRBD2,-,TRBV4-1,TRBJ2-1,TGCGCCAGCAGCCAGCCGGGACTAGTTTCCAATGAGCAGTTCTTC,CASSQPGLVSNEQFF
-,few,TRBV6-5,TRBJ1-2,TGTGCCAGCAGTTACGGGCTGGCAGGGTGGATGAGCTACACCTTC,CASSYGLAGWMSYTF
TRBD1,-,TRBV24-1,TRBJ2-3,TGTGCCACCAGTAACAGGGGGTATGAAGATACGCAGTATTTT,CATSNRGYEDTQYF
TRBD1,-,TRBV18,TRBJ1-4,TGTGCCAGCTCACCGCTCGGACAGGGTGATGAAAAACTGTTTTTT,CASSPLGQGDEKLFF
TRBD1,-,TRBV3-1/TRBV3-2,TRBJ1-6,TGTGCCAGCAGCCTGACAGGGGAACGCTCACCCCTCCACTTT,CASSLTGERSPLHF
-,-,TRBV9,TRBJ1-1,TGTGCCAGCAGCGCGAGGGTGGACACTGAAGCTTTCTTT,CASSARVDTEAFF
-,once,TRBV7-3,TRBJ2-1,TGTGCCAGCAGCTTAGCGGGAATTTACAATGAGCAGTTCTTC,CASSLAGIYNEQFF
TRBD1,-,TRBV28,TRBJ1-2,TGTGCCAGCAGTTTTCCCGGACAGGTGTATGGCTACACCTTC,CASSFPGQVYGYTF
TRBD2,-,TRBV19,TRBJ2-1,TGTGCCAGTAGTATCATACCCCCGGGACTAGCTTTCTACAATGAGCAGTTCTTC,CASSIIPPGLAFYNEQFF
TRBD1,-,TRBV5-1,TRBJ1-3,TGCGCCAGCAGCTTGGTAGGGGGCTCTGGTGGAAACACCATATATTTT,CASSLVGGSGGNTIYF
TRBD1,-,TRBV5-8,TRBJ1-2,TGTGCCAGCAGACTGGACAGGAGCCATGGCTACACCTTC,CASRLDRSHGYTF
TRBD2,few,TRBV20-1,TRBJ2-1,TGCAGTGCCAGTTCCGGGACTAGCGGGAGACTTTTCTTC,CSASSGTSGRLFF
TRBD1,-,TRBV6-5,TRBJ2-5,TGTGCCAGCAGTTACTCCGGGACAGGGGGAGAGACCCAGTACTTC,CASSYSGTGGETQYF
-,-,TRBV10-2,TRBJ1-3,TGCGCCAGCAGTGAGTCTAGAGCGACTGGAAACACCATATATTTT,CASSESRATGNTIYF
TRBD2,-,TRBV19,TRBJ2-1,TGTGCCAGTAGCCAAACTAGCGGGAGAGGTAATGAGCAGTTCTTC,CASSQTSGRGNEQFF
TRBD2,-,TRBV7-2,TRBJ2-3,TGTGCCAGCACCGGGGGACTAGCGGGGCGGTCGGATACGCAGTATTTT,CASTGGLAGRSDTQYF
TRBD1,-,TRBV28,TRBJ2-7,TGTGCCACCTTCGACAGGGCCCAAGAGCAGTACTTC,CATFDRAQEQYF
-,-,TRBV30,TRBJ2-7,TGTGCCTGGAACGTTCCAGGGCGTAGGAGCTCCTACGAGCAGTACTTC,CAWNVPGRRSSYEQYF